This T cell receptor (beta chain) was found in a study of blood T cell repertoires in COVID-19. Looking at the study overall: T cells, B-cell-depleted T cells, or PBMCs supplied cDNA or gDNA.

As originally analysed: Researchers report that nucleated cell counts were estimated from reference gene primer amplification. Clones were sequenced by immunoSEQ multiplex PCR, and TCRdb holds only the in-frame ones, with some missing. Clone size and the V and J calls come from that table; the DNA yielded D and trimming. The repertoire holds roughly 360,000 clones, with roughly 86% as singletons. Participants spanned ages roughly 18 to 90 years and resided in around 25 US areas. Participant-reported clinical history was the basis for cohort assignment. The germline V gene has CDR1 SEHNR and CDR2 FQNEAQ (reference sequence). This CDR3 region has 13 residues. Trimming cost V 8 bases and J 0 bases, with 10 bases left between them.

What was sequenced was PBMCs or T cells enriched from blood (not recorded which). The rearrangement links TRBV7-9 to TRBJ1-2, with unresolved D. The TCR sequence derives from a man aged 30-40 years who had recovered from COVID-19. The DNA of the CDR3 is TGTGCCAGCGCGGGAGATTCTAACTATGGCTACACCTTC. Its protein product is CASAGDSNYGYTF.